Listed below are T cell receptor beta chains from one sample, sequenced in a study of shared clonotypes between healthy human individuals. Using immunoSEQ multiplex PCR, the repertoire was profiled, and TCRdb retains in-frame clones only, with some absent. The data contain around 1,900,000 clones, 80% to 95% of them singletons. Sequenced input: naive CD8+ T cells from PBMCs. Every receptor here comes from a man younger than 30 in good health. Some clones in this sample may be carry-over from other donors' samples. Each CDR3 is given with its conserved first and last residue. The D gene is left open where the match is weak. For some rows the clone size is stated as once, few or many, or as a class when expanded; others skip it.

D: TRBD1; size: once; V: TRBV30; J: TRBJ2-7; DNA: TGTGCCTGGAGTGGGGACAGGGGCTACGAGCAGTACTTC; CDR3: CAWSGDRGYEQYF
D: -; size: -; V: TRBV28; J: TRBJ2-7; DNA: TGTGCCAGCGCCCGGACAGCGGGATCCTACGAGCAGTACTTC; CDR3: CASARTAGSYEQYF
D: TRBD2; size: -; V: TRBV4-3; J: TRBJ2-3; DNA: TGCGCCAGCAGCCAAGATGTAGCGGGAGTGGGAGATACGCAGTATTTT; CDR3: CASSQDVAGVGDTQYF
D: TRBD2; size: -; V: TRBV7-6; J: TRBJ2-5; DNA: TGTGCCAGCAGCCAACTAGCGGGAGGGCTTCGTCATCAAGAGACCCAGTACTTC; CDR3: CASSQLAGGLRHQETQYF
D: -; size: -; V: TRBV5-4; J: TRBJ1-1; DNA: TGTGCCAGCAGCCTCATCTCGGGACATGAAGCTTTCTTT; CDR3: CASSLISGHEAFF
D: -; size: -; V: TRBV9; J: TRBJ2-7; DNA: TGTGCCAGCAGCGGGACGATAGGCGAGCAGTACTTC; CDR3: CASSGTIGEQYF
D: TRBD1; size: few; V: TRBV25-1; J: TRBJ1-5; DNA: TGTGCCAGCACAGGGGGGGAGGGCAATCAGCCCCAGCATTTT; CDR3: CASTGGEGNQPQHF
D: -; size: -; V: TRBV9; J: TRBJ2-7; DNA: TGTGCCAGCAGCCCCGGGTACTACGAGCAGTACTTC; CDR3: CASSPGYYEQYF
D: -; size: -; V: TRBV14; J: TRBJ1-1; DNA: TGTGCCAGCAGCGTCCGGGACATCCACACTGAAGCTTTCTTT; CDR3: CASSVRDIHTEAFF
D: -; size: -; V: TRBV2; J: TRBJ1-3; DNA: TGTGCCAGCAGTGGGTGGGCAGGGAGTGGAAACACCATATATTTT; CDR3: CASSGWAGSGNTIYF
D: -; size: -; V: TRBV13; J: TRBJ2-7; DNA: TGTGCCAGCAGCTTAGATCCCCCGGGCAACGAGCAGTACTTC; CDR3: CASSLDPPGNEQYF